Listed here are 4 T cell receptor beta chains from one sample, sequenced in a study of blood T cell repertoires in COVID-19 (dated by TCRdb to about 2020). The protocol used for the library was the immunoSEQ multiplex PCR assay. TCRdb's version of the immuneACCESS table is confined to in-frame rearrangements and falls short of the full clone set. An unresolved V gene accounts for under half of the shortfall where checked; the remainder is of unknown origin. Recorded for this sample are around 450,000 clones; roughly 89% of them occurred a single time. Jointly, the top ten make up approximately 4.3% of the sample. Sequencing was carried out using peripheral blood. The receptor set was obtained from a woman aged 25 to 39 with acute or convalescent COVID-19.

The rearrangement uses TRBV7-2 and TRBJ2-7; 11 positions match TRBD2. The germline V gene encodes CDR1 SGHTA and CDR2 FQGNSA. This CDR3 comprises 15 residues. Germline trimming cut 1 base from V and 3 bases from J; bases unmatched to any gene: 2. Here the CDR3 reads CASSLEGTSGYEQYF. The DNA for the CDR3 is TGTGCCAGCAGCTTAGAGGGGACTAGCGGCTACGAGCAGTACTTC.

The CDR3 protein is CASSFIQNYYNEQFF. The CDR3 DNA reads as TGCGCCAGCAGCTTTATTCAGAATTACTACAATGAGCAGTTCTTC. This rearrangement joins TRBV5-1 to TRBJ2-1; D remains unclear. V dropped 2 bases and J dropped 3 bases, with 12 bases sitting between them. This CDR3 is 15 amino acids long. Germline V gives CDR1 SGHRS, CDR2 YFSETQ. The whole variable domain, filled in from reference TRBV5-1 and TRBJ2-1, reads KAGVTQTPRYLIKTRGQQVTLSCSPISGHRSVSWYQQTPGQGLQFLFEYFSETQRNKGNFPGRFSGRQFSNSRSEMNVSTLELGDSALYLCASSFIQNYYNEQFFGPGTRLTVL.

The chain is built from TRBV11-2 and TRBJ2-7; 7 nucleotides line up with TRBD1. Losses at the gene ends were 5 bases for V and 0 bases for J; bases not matched to a gene: 7. The CDR3 extends over 15 amino acids. Germline lookup yields CDR1 SGHAT and CDR2 FQNNGV. The CDR3 sequence: CASSTRQGSSYEQYF. CDR3 DNA: TGTGCCAGCAGCACCCGACAGGGCAGCTCCTACGAGCAGTACTTC.

CDR3 loop: CASSPTGTGNYEQYF. CDR3 nucleotide sequence: TGTGCCAGCAGCCCTACCGGGACAGGGAACTACGAGCAGTACTTC. The chain has TRBV7-2 and TRBJ2-7, with 9 bases lining up with TRBD1. Germline V gives CDR1 SGHTA, CDR2 FQGNSA. This CDR3 contains 15 residues. Trimming at V came to 5 bases and at J to 3 bases, leaving 8 bases not matched to a gene.